The clone carrying this T cell receptor (beta chain) was observed a handful of times. In the authors' workflow: The authors estimated nucleated cell counts from reference gene primer amplification. Some clones are missing from TCRdb's copy, which holds only in-frame ones; the method was immunoSEQ multiplex PCR. V and J calls and clone size are those listed in that table; D and trimming were worked out from the DNA. The sample holds more than 200,000 clones, about 88% seen once. These data originate in a study of blood T cell repertoires in COVID-19. On the study more broadly: COVID-19 samples collected from the United States, Italy and Spain covered acute and convalescent phases. Sample material is recorded as cDNA or gDNA derived from T cells, B-cell-depleted T cells, or PBMCs.

This CDR3 contains 14 residues. Germline V gene data show CDR1 as SGHDN and CDR2 as FVKESK. V lost 2 bases to trimming and J lost 3 bases, with 7 bases between them. The genes are TRBV14 and TRBJ1-4; weak D call: TRBD1 (6 bases). Sequenced: peripheral blood. The source of this sequence is a man aged 65-85 years with acute or convalescent COVID-19. CDR3 sequence: CASSQQGPNEKLFF. The CDR3 DNA is TGTGCCAGCAGCCAACAGGGGCCTAATGAAAAACTGTTTTTT.